These 14 T cell receptor beta chains share one sample of origin, sequenced in a study of brain T cells in children with intractable seizures. This table comes from immunoSEQ multiplex PCR, and its TCRdb copy is limited to in-frame clones, with some not included. The repertoire includes tens of thousands of clones, just over 90% of them detected once, and approximately 1.5% sits in the top ten. Sequencing was performed on peripheral blood, taken at surgery. These TCRs come from a boy under two years old with tuberous sclerosis and intractable seizures.

CDR3 region: CASSLVAGGGPEAFF. DNA of the CDR3: TGTGCCAGCAGCTTAGTCGCGGGAGGTGGGCCTGAAGCTTTCTTT. J is TRBJ1-1 and V is TRBV7-9, with D unresolved. The CDR3 is 15 residues long. Between the trimmed V and J ends, which lost 1 base and 6 bases, there was a span of 15 bases. The germline V gene has CDR1 SEHNR and CDR2 FQNEAQ (reference sequence).

This clone was seen just once. V and J are TRBV10-2 and TRBJ2-7; 8 bases are shared with TRBD2. The CDR3 extends over 14 amino acids. Germline CDR1 reads WSHSY; CDR2 reads SAAADI. With V trimmed by 4 bases and J by 2 bases, 4 bases remained unmatched. The CDR3 nucleotides read TGCGCCAGCAGTGGAGGTAGCGGGACCTACGAGCAGTACTTC. Translating it yields CASSGGSGTYEQYF.

The chain employs TRBV5-4 and TRBJ1-4; TRBD1 aligns across 7 bases. V gave up 9 bases and J gave up 5 bases; unmatched junction bases: 10. Germline V CDR1 and CDR2: SGHNT, YYREEE (reference sequence). This CDR3 is 14 amino acids long. The CDR3 loop reads CATHRTGENEKLFF. In nucleotides, the CDR3 is TGTGCCACCCATAGGACAGGCGAAAATGAAAAACTGTTTTTT.

V gene TRBV12-2 combines with J gene TRBJ2-1. TRBV12-2 is tagged as a pseudogene. CDR3 length equals 16 residues. The CDR3 here is CASRLWGMDAYNEQFF. The CDR3 DNA is TGTGCAAGTCGCTTATGGGGTATGGACGCCTACAATGAGCAGTTCTTC.

This clone is a singleton in its sample. The V and J genes are TRBV30 and TRBJ1-2; D gene unclear. Germline V gene sequence: CDR1 GTSNPN, CDR2 SVGIG (reference sequence). This CDR3 is 12 amino acids long. The V end lost 1 base, the J end lost 4 bases, and 7 bases lay between the germline ends. The CDR3 loop reads CAWSDIRYGYTF. The CDR3 DNA is TGTGCCTGGAGTGACATACGCTATGGCTACACCTTC. Based on the CDR3 plus reference TRBV30 and TRBJ1-2, the full variable domain is SQTIHQWPATLVQPVGSPLSLECTVEGTSNPNLYWYRQAAGRGLQLLFYSVGIGQISSEVPQNLSASRPQDRQFILSSKKLLLSDSGFYLCAWSDIRYGYTFGSGTRLTVV.

CDR3 in amino acids: CASSADRGPGNTIYF. Here the CDR3 DNA reads TGCGCCAGCAGCGCAGACAGGGGGCCTGGAAACACCATATATTTT. The rearrangement uses TRBV5-1 and TRBJ1-3, with TRBD1 identical over 10 bases. J gave up 2 bases and V 4 bases, and 3 bases lay outside the gene matches. CDR3 size: 15 residues. CDR1 SGHRS and CDR2 YFSETQ come from the germline V gene. The whole variable domain, remainder taken from reference TRBV5-1 and TRBJ1-3, is KAGVTQTPRYLIKTRGQQVTLSCSPISGHRSVSWYQQTPGQGLQFLFEYFSETQRNKGNFPGRFSGRQFSNSRSEMNVSTLELGDSALYLCASSADRGPGNTIYFGEGSWLTVV.

J is TRBJ1-2 and V is TRBV6-5, with 8 bases aligning to TRBD1. The length of the CDR3 is 14 residues. Germline V lookup: CDR1 MNHEY, CDR2 SVGAGI. Trimming took 6 bases from V and 7 from J; bases not matched to a gene: 10. The CDR3 DNA is TGTGCCAGCAGCAGTACCGCCGGGACAGGTGGCTACACCTTC. This sequence encodes CASSSTAGTGGYTF.

CDR3 DNA sequence: TGTGCCAGCAGTTTGGGGGGTGTCTATAGCAATCAGCCCCAGCATTTT. Protein product: CASSLGGVYSNQPQHF. V is TRBV28 and J is TRBJ1-5; weak D call: TRBD1 (5 bases). The germline V gene encodes CDR1 MDHEN and CDR2 SYDVKM. This CDR3 is 16 amino acids long. Between the trimmed V and J ends, which lost 3 bases and 0 bases, there was a span of 12 bases.

The chain couples TRBV4-1 to TRBJ2-7; 11 bases fit TRBD2. V trimming: 4 bases; J trimming: 5 bases; junction bases outside the gene matches: 4. CDR3 length: 14 amino acids. Looked up from germline, CDR1 is MGHRA and CDR2 is YSYEKL. CDR3 in amino acids: CASSLSGGADEQYF. CDR3 coding DNA: TGCGCCAGCAGCCTTAGCGGGGGGGCCGACGAGCAGTACTTC.

The chain has TRBV10-3 and TRBJ2-5, with 13 bases that match TRBD2. The germline V gene has CDR1 ENHRY and CDR2 SYGVKD. The CDR3 has 14 residues. V lost 4 bases, J lost 4 bases, and 0 bases stayed unmatched. The CDR3 DNA reads as TGTGCCATCAGTGGGACTAGCGGGAGAGAGACCCAGTACTTC. This codes for CAISGTSGRETQYF.

This clone was seen once. The CDR3 protein is CASSAGSSGNTEAFF. CDR3 nucleotide sequence: TGCGCCAGCAGCGCCGGATCCAGCGGGAACACTGAAGCTTTCTTT. V is TRBV5-1 and J is TRBJ1-1; D gene unclear. The V gene's germline CDR1 is SGHRS and CDR2 YFSETQ. V was trimmed by 4 bases and J by 1 base, leaving 14 bases between them. The CDR3 covers 15 residues. The variable domain in full, completed from reference TRBV5-1 and TRBJ1-1, reads KAGVTQTPRYLIKTRGQQVTLSCSPISGHRSVSWYQQTPGQGLQFLFEYFSETQRNKGNFPGRFSGRQFSNSRSEMNVSTLELGDSALYLCASSAGSSGNTEAFFGQGTRLTVV.

This clone came up once. V is TRBV30 and J is TRBJ2-7; TRBD1 might be the D (6 bases). V lost 5 bases to trimming and J lost 12 bases, with 20 bases between them. The CDR3 is 12 amino acids. Germline V gene lookup returns CDR1 GTSNPN and CDR2 SVGIG (reference sequence). CDR3: CAWGSKGQTRYF. CDR3 nucleotide sequence: TGTGCCTGGGGTTCCAAGGGACAAACCAGGTACTTC.

The genes are TRBV28 and TRBJ2-7, with 14 bases identical to TRBD2. V lost 4 bases, J lost 6 bases, and 11 bases stayed unmatched. From germline, CDR1 is MDHEN and CDR2 SYDVKM. This CDR3 is 17 amino acids long. The CDR3 DNA follows: TGTGCCAGCAGTTCCAACCGGGGACTAGCGGGAGTGGGCGAGCAGTACTTC. It codes for CASSSNRGLAGVGEQYF.

The V gene is TRBV19, the J gene TRBJ1-1, with D perhaps TRBD1 (6 bases). Between the trimmed V and J ends, which lost 3 bases and 2 bases, there was a span of 16 bases. Germline values: CDR1 LNHDA, CDR2 SQIVND (reference sequence). The CDR3 consists of 16 residues. For the CDR3, the DNA is TGTGCCAGTAGTATTTTCTGGACAGTTCCAAACACTGAAGCTTTCTTT. Protein sequence: CASSIFWTVPNTEAFF.